This entry concerns a single T cell receptor beta chain. Germline V CDR1 and CDR2: SGHRS, YFSETQ. The CDR3 has 14 residues. TCRdb re-called the 5' RACE reads; every CDR3 protein appears as one record, without DNA. The specimen's table records about 210,000 distinct CDR3 sequences. This sample was included in a study of monozygotic twins with inflammatory bowel disease. The TCR originated in a human donor with ulcerative colitis or Crohn's disease, or a healthy co-twin of an affected twin (not recorded which). This rearrangement joins TRBV5-1 to TRBJ2-7; checking the TCRdb D call of TRBD1 is not possible without DNA. Material for sequencing was blood. CDR3 region: CASKVGTGAYEQYF.